The 27 T cell receptor beta chains reported below all come from one sample, sequenced in a study of spatial heterogeneity in lung cancer. Via MiXCR, TCRdb re-called the 5' RACE reads, giving one row per CDR3 protein. The sample lists 1,400 or so distinct CDR3 sequences, around 54% occurring once. The time point here: blood at routine non-recurrence follow-up after resection. The sample in question was PBMCs, obtained at follow-up. These receptors originate from a female donor with early-stage non-small cell lung cancer.

About this clonotype: This beta chain turned up in a library designed for alpha chains; as an off-target read, its abundance says little. The rearrangement links TRBV5-6 to TRBJ2-7; D gene uncertain. The CDR3 consists of 12 residues. The V gene lost 0 bases and the J gene lost 2 bases, with 3 bases spanning the gap. The germline CDR1 and CDR2 sequences are SGHDT and YYEEEE. In DNA form, the CDR3 reads TGTGCCAGCAGCTTGGGGACCTACGAGCAGTACTTC. It specifies CASSLGTYEQYF.

This clonotype came up a few times. For a library built for alpha chains, this beta chain is a stray read; little rests on its size. This chain connects TRBV29-1 to TRBJ1-4, with 7 bases matching TRBD1. Germline trimming cut 5 bases from V and 0 bases from J; bases unmatched to any gene: 3. Germline V gene sequence: CDR1 SQVTM, CDR2 ANQGSEA. The CDR3 is made up of 14 amino acids. The CDR3 protein is CSVRDSSTNEKLFF. Here the CDR3 DNA reads TGCAGCGTTCGGGACAGTTCAACTAATGAAAAACTGTTTTTT.

Notes on this clonotype: For a library built for alpha chains, this beta chain is a stray read; little rests on its size. The chain uses TRBV19 and TRBJ2-3; the match to TRBD2 covers 13 bases. J gave up 5 bases and V 10 bases, and 9 bases lay outside the gene matches. CDR3 length: 15 amino acids. Germline assignment: CDR1 LNHDA and CDR2 SQIVND (reference sequence). The CDR3 nucleotides are TGTGCCACCAGTCGTACTAGCGGGAGGGGAGATACGCAGTATTTT. Residues: CATSRTSGRGDTQYF.

A note on this clonotype: Little can be read into the size of this beta chain, an off-target read in a library designed for alpha chains. V is TRBV20-1 and J is TRBJ2-3; a weak D match, TRBD2 (5 bases). V dropped 6 bases and J dropped 6 bases, with 13 bases sitting between them. Per the germline V gene, CDR1 is DFQATT and CDR2 is SNEGSKA (reference sequence). The CDR3 loop spans 12 amino acids. DNA for the CDR3: TGCAGTGCCCTCCTAGCTGCCGATACGCAGTATTTT. Its translation is CSALLAADTQYF.

With regard to this clonotype: In a library made to pick up alpha chains, this beta chain is a stray read with a size that means little. This chain uses TRBV29-1 with TRBJ2-7, with D maybe TRBD1 (5 bases). The germline V gene has CDR1 SQVTM and CDR2 ANQGSEA. This CDR3 region has 12 residues. Trimming left V 4 bases short and J 7 bases short, with 14 bases between. The CDR3 region has the DNA TGCAGCGTTGTACAGGCCTTGGGGGAGCAGTACTTC. This sequence encodes CSVVQALGEQYF.

Notes on this clonotype: The size of this beta chain means little, since it is a stray read in a library made for alpha chains. The chain recombines TRBV2 with TRBJ2-5; 7 bases match TRBD2. Trimming cost V 7 bases and J 4 bases; bases outside gene matches: 9. Per the germline V gene, CDR1 is SNHLY and CDR2 is FYNNEI. CDR3 length: 14 residues. In nucleotides, the CDR3 is TGTGCCAGCACCACGGGGACTACTGCAGAGACCCAGTACTTC. Translating it yields CASTTGTTAETQYF.

This clonotype has just a few counts. Found in a library prepared for alpha chains, this beta chain is an off-target read, and its abundance has little meaning. The chain uses TRBV5-1 and TRBJ2-3, with D perhaps matching TRBD1 or TRBD2 (6 bases each). V lost 2 bases and J lost 3, with 10 bases in between. Germline CDR1 is SGHRS and CDR2 is YFSETQ. The CDR3 runs 14 residues. The CDR3 DNA reads as TGCGCCAGCAGCTTAGGGGGAGGTACAGATACGCAGTATTTT. Translation: CASSLGGGTDTQYF. Based on the CDR3 plus reference TRBV5-1 and TRBJ2-3, the full variable domain is KAGVTQTPRYLIKTRGQQVTLSCSPISGHRSVSWYQQTPGQGLQFLFEYFSETQRNKGNFPGRFSGRQFSNSRSEMNVSTLELGDSALYLCASSLGGGTDTQYFGPGTRLTVL.

This clonotype was detected a few times. Since it is a stray read in a library aimed at alpha chains, this beta chain has a size that is not meaningful. The genes are TRBV19 and TRBJ2-2; D not resolved. The CDR3 has 14 amino acids. Germline V lookup: CDR1 LNHDA, CDR2 SQIVND (reference sequence). V lost 3 bases to trimming and J lost 3 bases, with 8 bases between them. In DNA, the CDR3 is TGTGCCAGTAGTATTCCCACTGACACCGGGGAGCTGTTTTTT. Its translation: CASSIPTDTGELFF.

Only one count was recorded for this clonotype. With the library built for alpha chains, this beta chain is off target and its frequency is not meaningful. This chain uses TRBV7-9 with TRBJ2-7; a possible D gene is TRBD1 (7 bases). CDR1 and CDR2 (germline): SEHNR, FQNEAQ (reference sequence). Trimming stripped 5 bases from V and 3 bases from J, with 14 bases between. The CDR3 length is 14 residues. CDR3 nucleotides: TGTGCCAGCAGCACCAGCAGGGGGGTCTACGAGCAGTACTTC. Protein product: CASSTSRGVYEQYF.

On this clonotype itself: This beta chain is a stray sequence in a library constructed for alpha chains; its clone size is not meaningful. This sequence joins TRBV12-3 or TRBV12-4 and TRBJ2-5; 7 nucleotides match TRBD2. The CDR3 loop spans 14 amino acids. Germline trimming cut 6 bases from V and 2 bases from J; bases unmatched to any gene: 6. CDR3 nucleotides: TGTGCCAGCAGACCCGGCGGGGGACAAGAGACCCAGTACTTC. Protein: CASRPGGGQETQYF.

To note about this clonotype: This beta chain turned up in a library designed for alpha chains; as an off-target read, its abundance says little. This chain uses TRBV28 with TRBJ1-1, with D unclear. This CDR3 has 13 residues. Looked up from germline, CDR1 is MDHEN and CDR2 is SYDVKM. V shed 9 bases and J shed 0 bases, with 11 bases lying between them. This chain's CDR3 is CASWSPLNTEAFF. The DNA for the CDR3 is TGTGCCAGTTGGTCCCCTTTGAACACTGAAGCTTTCTTT.

Only a few counts were recorded for this clonotype. This beta chain is a stray read from a library made for alpha chains; its abundance is not meaningful. V and J are TRBV5-1 and TRBJ2-7; D call uncertain. This CDR3 contains 12 residues. V was pared by 4 bases and J by 3 bases, with 8 bases between. Germline V gene lookup returns CDR1 SGHRS and CDR2 YFSETQ. CDR3 bases: TGCGCCAGCAGCCCCCCGGACTACGAGCAGTACTTC. Translation: CASSPPDYEQYF.

This clonotype was observed a few times. A library prepared for alpha chains yielded this beta chain as an off-target read; its size is of little meaning. The V gene is TRBV24-1, the J gene TRBJ2-3; TRBD2 is a possible D gene (5 bases). CDR1 and CDR2 from the germline V gene are KGHDR and SFDVKD. V lost 5 bases, J lost 7 bases, and 9 bases lay in between. The CDR3 consists of 12 residues. CDR3 sequence: CATSGSGYTQYF. CDR3 coding DNA: TGTGCCACCAGTGGGAGCGGATATACGCAGTATTTT.

A single count supports this clonotype. A library made for alpha chains picked up this beta chain off target, so its size means little. DNA of the CDR3: TGTGCCAGCAGCTCCGGGGGCCTCAACTACGAGCAGTACTTC. It codes for CASSSGGLNYEQYF. The gene calls are TRBV11-2 and TRBJ2-7; either TRBD1 or TRBD2 may supply D (6 bases each). The V end lost 4 bases, the J end lost 3 bases, and 13 bases lay between the germline ends. The germline gives CDR1 SGHAT, CDR2 FQNNGV. This CDR3 comprises 14 residues.

A word on this clonotype: In a library made to pick up alpha chains, this beta chain is a stray read with a size that means little. This chain links TRBV20-1 with TRBJ2-2; D is unresolved. Trimming removed 1 base at V and 3 bases at J, with 3 bases between. CDR1 is DFQATT, CDR2 SNEGSKA, per germline (reference sequence). The CDR3 is made up of 12 amino acids. The CDR3 DNA reads TGCAGTGCTAGAGGGGACACCGGGGAGCTGTTTTTT. Its protein product is CSARGDTGELFF.

Only a few counts were recorded for this clonotype. Because the library targeted alpha chains, this beta chain is an off-target read whose size means little. The CDR3: CSVELTQGSEAFF. The CDR3 DNA reads as TGCAGCGTTGAATTAACACAGGGCTCTGAAGCTTTCTTT. The rearrangement uses TRBV29-1 and TRBJ1-1; maybe TRBD1 (6 bases). The CDR3 runs 13 residues. V lost 2 bases and J lost 6, with 13 bases in between. Germline lookup yields CDR1 SQVTM and CDR2 ANQGSEA.

As regards this clonotype: With the library built for alpha chains, this beta chain is off target and its frequency is not meaningful. The chain has TRBV10-3 and TRBJ2-3; unclear D gene. CDR3 size: 13 residues. Germline lookup yields CDR1 ENHRY and CDR2 SYGVKD. V was shortened by 6 bases and J by 0 bases, with 7 bases between the two germline ends. As DNA, the CDR3 is TGTGCCATCAGGACTGGAAGCACAGATACGCAGTATTTT. This encodes CAIRTGSTDTQYF.

As for this clonotype: For a library built for alpha chains, this beta chain is a stray read; little rests on its size. This chain links TRBV7-2 with TRBJ2-4; D not certain. The CDR3 totals 13 residues. The V gene lost 5 bases and the J gene lost 6 bases, with 11 bases spanning the gap. CDR1 is SGHTA, CDR2 FQGNSA, per germline. The CDR3: CASSPDTLNIQYF. The CDR3 nucleotides read TGTGCCAGCAGCCCCGACACCTTAAACATTCAGTACTTC.

Concerning this clonotype: This beta chain is a stray sequence in a library constructed for alpha chains; its clone size is not meaningful. The V call is TRBV2, the J call TRBJ1-5; weak D call: TRBD1 (5 bases). The CDR3 consists of 13 residues. Deletions cut 5 bases from V and 3 bases from J, with 8 bases between. CDR1 is SNHLY and CDR2 is FYNNEI in the germline V gene. The CDR3: CASSLDINQPQHF. The CDR3, as DNA: TGTGCCAGCAGTCTGGACATCAATCAGCCCCAGCATTTT.

Details on this clonotype: As an off-target read in a library built for alpha chains, this beta chain has a frequency of little significance. V usage is TRBV20-1 and J usage is TRBJ2-1; 16 bases line up with TRBD2. CDR1 and CDR2 from the germline V gene are DFQATT and SNEGSKA (reference sequence). CDR3 length equals 15 residues. This CDR3 is CSAGLAGGRGNEQFF. The CDR3 bases are TGCAGCGCGGGACTAGCGGGAGGGCGGGGGAATGAGCAGTTCTTC.

A word on this clonotype: The size of this beta chain means little, since it is a stray read in a library made for alpha chains. The chain combines TRBV7-9 with TRBJ1-1; D is perhaps TRBD1 (5 bases). Looked up from germline, CDR1 is SEHNR and CDR2 is FQNEAQ (reference sequence). The CDR3 spans 14 residues. Trimming left V 11 bases short and J 4 bases short, with 20 bases between. CDR3 sequence reads: CASRAAAWGTEAFF. The CDR3 nucleotides are TGTGCCTCCAGGGCGGCCGCCTGGGGCACTGAAGCTTTCTTT.

Comment on this clonotype: This beta chain lies outside the target of a library built for alpha chains; its clone size means little. V is TRBV2 and J is TRBJ1-1; tentative D call: TRBD1 (5 bases). V dropped 8 bases and J dropped 2 bases, with 9 bases sitting between them. CDR3 length: 12 residues. CDR1 is SNHLY, CDR2 FYNNEI, per germline. The DNA of the CDR3 is TGTGCCAGCGGCGACAGAAACACTGAAGCTTTCTTT. Protein sequence: CASGDRNTEAFF. The full variable domain, with the rest looked up from reference TRBV2 and TRBJ1-1, is EPEVTQTPSHQVTQMGQEVILRCVPISNHLYFYWYRQILGQKVEFLVSFYNNEISEKSEIFDDQFSVERPDGSNFTLKIRSTKLEDSAMYFCASGDRNTEAFFGQGTRLTVV.

This clonotype was found once. The library was built for alpha chains, so this beta chain is an off-target read and its size means little. The J gene is TRBJ2-7, the V gene TRBV4-1; no firm D call. Deletions cut 6 bases from V and 5 bases from J, with 11 bases between. Germline CDR1 MGHRA, CDR2 YSYEKL. CDR3 length: 12 residues. In DNA, the CDR3 is TGCGCCAGCAGGGTAACGGGCCACGAGCAGTACTTC. Translated: CASRVTGHEQYF.

On this clonotype: This beta chain represents an off-target read in a library built for alpha chains; its size is of limited meaning. CDR3 coding DNA: TGCGCCAGCAGCTCAATAGGGACTAGCGATGAGCAGTTCTTC. It is translated as CASSSIGTSDEQFF. The chain links TRBV5-1 to TRBJ2-1; TRBD2 matches at 10 bases. J gave up 8 bases and V 3 bases, and 5 bases lay outside the gene matches. Germline V CDR1 and CDR2: SGHRS, YFSETQ. This CDR3 has 14 residues.

Comment on this clonotype: Because the library targeted alpha chains, this beta chain is an off-target read whose size means little. The chain combines TRBV10-3 with TRBJ1-2, with D hard to call. CDR3 length: 13 residues. V was cut by 0 bases and J by 6 bases, with 8 bases left in between. Germline lookup yields CDR1 ENHRY and CDR2 SYGVKD. CDR3 bases: TGTGCCATCAGTGAGTCGAAGGAGCATGGCTACACCTTC. Amino acid sequence: CAISESKEHGYTF.

This clonotype was recorded only once. Within a library made for alpha chains, this beta chain is off target, and its count is uninformative. This sequence joins TRBV9 and TRBJ2-7, with 7 bases that match TRBD1. Trimming cost V 3 bases and J 7 bases; bases outside gene matches: 10. Per the germline V gene, CDR1 is SGDLS and CDR2 is YYNGEE. This CDR3 is 14 amino acids long. The CDR3 nucleotides are TGTGCCAGCAGCGGAAAGACAGGGTCGAGAGAGCAGTACTTC. Its translation is CASSGKTGSREQYF.

This clonotype has just a few counts. This beta chain came through as a stray read in a library set up for alpha chains, and its size says little. The chain links TRBV7-2 to TRBJ2-6; no clear D. V was clipped by 3 bases and J by 4 bases, with 13 bases between them. Germline CDR1 reads SGHTA; CDR2 reads FQGNSA. This CDR3 comprises 16 residues. The CDR3 here is CASSLSGTPGANVLTF. The DNA of the CDR3 is TGTGCCAGCAGCTTGTCAGGAACTCCCGGGGCCAACGTCCTGACTTTC.